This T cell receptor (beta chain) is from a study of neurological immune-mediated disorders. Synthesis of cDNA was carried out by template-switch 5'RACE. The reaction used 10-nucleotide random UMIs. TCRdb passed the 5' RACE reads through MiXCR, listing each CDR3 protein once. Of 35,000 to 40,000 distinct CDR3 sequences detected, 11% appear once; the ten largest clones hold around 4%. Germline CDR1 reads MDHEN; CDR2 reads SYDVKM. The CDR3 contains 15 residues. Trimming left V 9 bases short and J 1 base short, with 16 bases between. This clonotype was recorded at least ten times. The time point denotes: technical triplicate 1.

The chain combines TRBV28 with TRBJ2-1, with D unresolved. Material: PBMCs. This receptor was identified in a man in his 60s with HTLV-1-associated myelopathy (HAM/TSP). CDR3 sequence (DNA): TGTGCCAGTACCCGGCGGAGTGGGTCCTACAATGAGCAGTTCTTC. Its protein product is CASTRRSGSYNEQFF.